In this sample, the clone carrying this TCR beta chain turned up a few times. The data originate from a study of T cell changes during pregnancy in multiple sclerosis. Clones were sequenced by immunoSEQ multiplex PCR, and TCRdb holds only the in-frame ones, with some missing. The sample records tens of thousands of clones, around 92% being singletons. The germline gives CDR1 LGHNT, CDR2 FRNRAP. The length of the CDR3 is 14 residues. The ends lost 1 base at V and 8 bases at J; junction bases unmatched: 6. The source of this sequence is a female donor with multiple sclerosis, enrolled in a pregnancy study. The sequencing here drew on peripheral blood, taken in the first trimester of pregnancy. This chain uses TRBV12-5 with TRBJ1-2, with 8 bases that match TRBD1. The CDR3 is CASGLDGQGEGYTF. The CDR3 nucleotides are TGTGCTAGTGGTTTGGACGGACAGGGAGAGGGCTACACCTTC.